This TCR beta chain emerged from a study of Graves' ophthalmopathy and Graves' hyperthyroidism. Study-level points and caveats: Most expanded thyroid clonotypes above 0.001 frequency also appeared in blood.

TCR beta CDR3 amplification used RNA transcripts. Following a first-round RT-PCR that used HTBI primers, a second-round multiplex PCR was carried out. Each CDR3 protein gets one entry after TCRdb re-called the multiplex PCR reads with MiXCR. The sample contains around 1,000,000 distinct CDR3 sequences, about two fifths of which appear only once. In regard to this clonotype: As yet, its antigen is unknown. Compared with germline, one end of the junction differs, possibly owing to a read error.

Germline V gene data show CDR1 as SGDLS and CDR2 as YYNGEE. This CDR3 is 15 amino acids long. Sequencing was performed on peripheral blood or thyroid tissue (not recorded which). The sequence came from an adult man with Graves' hyperthyroidism. The chain recombines TRBV9 with TRBJ1-1; D is unclear. CDR3 in amino acids: CASSVGGPGGTEAFF. CDR3 coding DNA: TGCGCCAGCAGCGTTGGAGGGCCGGGAGGCACTGAAGCTTTCTTT.